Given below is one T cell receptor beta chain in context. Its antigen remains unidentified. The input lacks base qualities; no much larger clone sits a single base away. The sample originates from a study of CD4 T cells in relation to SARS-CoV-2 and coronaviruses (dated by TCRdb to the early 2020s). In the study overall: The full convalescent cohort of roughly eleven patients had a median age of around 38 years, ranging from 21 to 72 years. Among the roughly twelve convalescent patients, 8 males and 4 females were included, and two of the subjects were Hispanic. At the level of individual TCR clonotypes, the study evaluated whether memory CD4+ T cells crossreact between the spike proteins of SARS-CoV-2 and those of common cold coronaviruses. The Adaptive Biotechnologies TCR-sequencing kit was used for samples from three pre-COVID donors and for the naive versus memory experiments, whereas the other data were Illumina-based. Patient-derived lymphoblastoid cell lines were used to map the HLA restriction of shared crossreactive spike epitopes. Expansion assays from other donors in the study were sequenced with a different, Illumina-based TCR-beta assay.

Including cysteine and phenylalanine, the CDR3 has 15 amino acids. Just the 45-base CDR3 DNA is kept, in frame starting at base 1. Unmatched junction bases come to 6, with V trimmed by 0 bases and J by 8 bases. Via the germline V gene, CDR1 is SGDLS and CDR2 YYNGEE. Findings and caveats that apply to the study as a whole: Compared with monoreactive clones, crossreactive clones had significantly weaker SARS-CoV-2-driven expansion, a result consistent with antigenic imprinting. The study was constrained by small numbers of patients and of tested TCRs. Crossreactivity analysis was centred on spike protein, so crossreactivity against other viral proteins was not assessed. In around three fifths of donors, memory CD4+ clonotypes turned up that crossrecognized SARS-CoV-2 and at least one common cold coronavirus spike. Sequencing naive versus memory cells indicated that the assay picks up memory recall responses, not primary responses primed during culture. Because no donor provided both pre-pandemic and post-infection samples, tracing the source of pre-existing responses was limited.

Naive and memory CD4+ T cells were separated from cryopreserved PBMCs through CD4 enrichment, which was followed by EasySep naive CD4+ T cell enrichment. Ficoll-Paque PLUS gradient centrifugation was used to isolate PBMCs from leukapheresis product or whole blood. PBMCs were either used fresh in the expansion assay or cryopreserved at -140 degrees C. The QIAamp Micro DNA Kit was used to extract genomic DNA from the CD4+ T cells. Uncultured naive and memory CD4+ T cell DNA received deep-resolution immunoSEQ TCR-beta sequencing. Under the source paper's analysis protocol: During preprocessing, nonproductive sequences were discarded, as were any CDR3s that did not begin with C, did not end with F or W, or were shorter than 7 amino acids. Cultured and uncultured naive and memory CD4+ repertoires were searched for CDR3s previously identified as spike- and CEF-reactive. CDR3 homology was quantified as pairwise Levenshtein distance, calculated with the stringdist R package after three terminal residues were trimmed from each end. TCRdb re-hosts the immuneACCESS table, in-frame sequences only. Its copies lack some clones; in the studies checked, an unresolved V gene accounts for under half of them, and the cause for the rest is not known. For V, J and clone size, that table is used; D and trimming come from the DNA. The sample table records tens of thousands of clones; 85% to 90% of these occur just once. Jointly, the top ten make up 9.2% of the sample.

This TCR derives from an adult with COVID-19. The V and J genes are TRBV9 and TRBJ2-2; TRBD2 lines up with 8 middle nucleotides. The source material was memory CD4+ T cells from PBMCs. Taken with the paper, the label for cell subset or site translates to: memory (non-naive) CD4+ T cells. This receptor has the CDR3 CASSVDGGAVGELFF. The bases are TGTGCCAGCAGCGTAGACGGGGGGGCCGTGGGGGAGCTGTTTTTT.